A single sample gave rise to the 7 T cell receptor beta chains below, sequenced in a study of technical replicates of blood from a handful of donors. The method was immunoSEQ multiplex PCR; TCRdb's version includes in-frame clones alone and lacks a portion of them. The sample includes 65,000 to 90,000 clones, just under 95% seen only once; the top ten take around 0.4%. Sequenced input: T cells isolated from PBMCs. Source of these receptors: a human donor in good health.

This CDR3 reads CASSELASENTGELFF. Written as DNA, the CDR3 is TGTGCCAGCAGTGAACTAGCTAGCGAAAACACCGGGGAGCTGTTTTTT. The chain carries TRBV2 and TRBJ2-2; tentative D call: TRBD2 (6 bases). The germline CDR1 and CDR2 sequences are SNHLY and FYNNEI. The CDR3 spans 16 residues. Trimming pared 2 bases from V and 2 bases from J, leaving 12 bases between.

The chain recombines TRBV5-6 with TRBJ2-7; 7 bases map to TRBD2. V dropped 5 bases and J dropped 3; count of bases not matched to a gene: 14. This CDR3 has 16 amino acids. Germline V gene data show CDR1 as SGHDT and CDR2 as YYEEEE. The CDR3: CASRLTEAGKVYEQYF. DNA of the CDR3: TGTGCCAGCAGACTTACCGAAGCGGGGAAAGTCTACGAGCAGTACTTC.

The V and J genes are TRBV4-1 and TRBJ2-7; TRBD1 might be the D (6 bases). The V gene lost 3 bases and the J gene lost 2 bases, with 14 bases spanning the gap. This CDR3 comprises 15 residues. CDR1 is MGHRA and CDR2 is YSYEKL in the germline V gene. CDR3 in amino acids: CASSQVPTGTYEQYF. CDR3 DNA: TGCGCCAGCAGCCAGGTACCTACAGGGACCTACGAGCAGTACTTC.

This clone showed up just once. The gene calls are TRBV5-4 and TRBJ2-5; 7 bases align to TRBD2. Losses at the gene ends were 4 bases for V and 5 bases for J; bases not matched to a gene: 8. CDR3 length: 14 amino acids. Per the germline V gene, CDR1 is SGHNT and CDR2 is YYREEE (reference sequence). The CDR3 DNA reads as TGTGCCAGCAGCCGTTGGGGAGGGAGGGAGACCCAGTACTTC. It encodes CASSRWGGRETQYF.

The J gene is TRBJ2-5, the V gene TRBV14; D call uncertain. Germline values: CDR1 SGHDN, CDR2 FVKESK. Trimming pared 4 bases from V and 2 bases from J, leaving 17 bases between. The CDR3 is 16 amino acids. DNA of the CDR3: TGTGCCAGCAGCCCCAGATTAGGAAAACAGCAAGAGACCCAGTACTTC. Translating gives CASSPRLGKQQETQYF.

The V call is TRBV19, the J call TRBJ2-7, with D perhaps TRBD1 (7 bases). This CDR3 spans 15 amino acids. Germline CDR1 is LNHDA and CDR2 is SQIVND (reference sequence). V was trimmed by 4 bases and J by 4 bases, leaving 17 bases between them. DNA of the CDR3: TGTGCCAGTAGTAATCAGGGGGGTTTCGGGTACGAGCAGTACTTC. Translated, it gives CASSNQGGFGYEQYF. The full variable domain, completed using reference TRBV19 and TRBJ2-7, is DGGITQSPKYLFRKEGQNVTLSCEQNLNHDAMYWYRQDPGQGLRLIYYSQIVNDFQKGDIAEGYSVSREKKESFPLTVTSAQKNPTAFYLCASSNQGGFGYEQYFGPGTRLTVT.

The V and J genes are TRBV27 and TRBJ2-1; 9 bases align to TRBD2. Trimming at V came to 2 bases and at J to 4 bases, leaving 6 bases not matched to a gene. This CDR3 has 16 amino acids. The V gene's germline CDR1 is MNHEY and CDR2 SMNVEV (reference sequence). CDR3: CASSLKGTSSYNEQFF. The CDR3 region has the DNA TGTGCCAGCAGTTTAAAGGGGACTAGCTCTTACAATGAGCAGTTCTTC.